This TCR beta chain was observed in a study of control samples from healthy donors and cancer patients. Germline V gives CDR1 SQVTM, CDR2 ANQGSEA. This CDR3 region has 12 residues. Clones were read by immunoSEQ multiplex PCR, and TCRdb kept only the in-frame ones, dropping some. The data show about 75,000 clones, more than 80% seen once. The receptor comes from a man aged 45-65 years in good health. Sequencing was done on a sample of blood. The chain has TRBV29-1 and TRBJ2-7; D remains unclear. CDR3 in DNA: TGCTCGTTTAGTCTAAATTCCTACGAGCAGTACTTC. Translation gives CSFSLNSYEQYF.